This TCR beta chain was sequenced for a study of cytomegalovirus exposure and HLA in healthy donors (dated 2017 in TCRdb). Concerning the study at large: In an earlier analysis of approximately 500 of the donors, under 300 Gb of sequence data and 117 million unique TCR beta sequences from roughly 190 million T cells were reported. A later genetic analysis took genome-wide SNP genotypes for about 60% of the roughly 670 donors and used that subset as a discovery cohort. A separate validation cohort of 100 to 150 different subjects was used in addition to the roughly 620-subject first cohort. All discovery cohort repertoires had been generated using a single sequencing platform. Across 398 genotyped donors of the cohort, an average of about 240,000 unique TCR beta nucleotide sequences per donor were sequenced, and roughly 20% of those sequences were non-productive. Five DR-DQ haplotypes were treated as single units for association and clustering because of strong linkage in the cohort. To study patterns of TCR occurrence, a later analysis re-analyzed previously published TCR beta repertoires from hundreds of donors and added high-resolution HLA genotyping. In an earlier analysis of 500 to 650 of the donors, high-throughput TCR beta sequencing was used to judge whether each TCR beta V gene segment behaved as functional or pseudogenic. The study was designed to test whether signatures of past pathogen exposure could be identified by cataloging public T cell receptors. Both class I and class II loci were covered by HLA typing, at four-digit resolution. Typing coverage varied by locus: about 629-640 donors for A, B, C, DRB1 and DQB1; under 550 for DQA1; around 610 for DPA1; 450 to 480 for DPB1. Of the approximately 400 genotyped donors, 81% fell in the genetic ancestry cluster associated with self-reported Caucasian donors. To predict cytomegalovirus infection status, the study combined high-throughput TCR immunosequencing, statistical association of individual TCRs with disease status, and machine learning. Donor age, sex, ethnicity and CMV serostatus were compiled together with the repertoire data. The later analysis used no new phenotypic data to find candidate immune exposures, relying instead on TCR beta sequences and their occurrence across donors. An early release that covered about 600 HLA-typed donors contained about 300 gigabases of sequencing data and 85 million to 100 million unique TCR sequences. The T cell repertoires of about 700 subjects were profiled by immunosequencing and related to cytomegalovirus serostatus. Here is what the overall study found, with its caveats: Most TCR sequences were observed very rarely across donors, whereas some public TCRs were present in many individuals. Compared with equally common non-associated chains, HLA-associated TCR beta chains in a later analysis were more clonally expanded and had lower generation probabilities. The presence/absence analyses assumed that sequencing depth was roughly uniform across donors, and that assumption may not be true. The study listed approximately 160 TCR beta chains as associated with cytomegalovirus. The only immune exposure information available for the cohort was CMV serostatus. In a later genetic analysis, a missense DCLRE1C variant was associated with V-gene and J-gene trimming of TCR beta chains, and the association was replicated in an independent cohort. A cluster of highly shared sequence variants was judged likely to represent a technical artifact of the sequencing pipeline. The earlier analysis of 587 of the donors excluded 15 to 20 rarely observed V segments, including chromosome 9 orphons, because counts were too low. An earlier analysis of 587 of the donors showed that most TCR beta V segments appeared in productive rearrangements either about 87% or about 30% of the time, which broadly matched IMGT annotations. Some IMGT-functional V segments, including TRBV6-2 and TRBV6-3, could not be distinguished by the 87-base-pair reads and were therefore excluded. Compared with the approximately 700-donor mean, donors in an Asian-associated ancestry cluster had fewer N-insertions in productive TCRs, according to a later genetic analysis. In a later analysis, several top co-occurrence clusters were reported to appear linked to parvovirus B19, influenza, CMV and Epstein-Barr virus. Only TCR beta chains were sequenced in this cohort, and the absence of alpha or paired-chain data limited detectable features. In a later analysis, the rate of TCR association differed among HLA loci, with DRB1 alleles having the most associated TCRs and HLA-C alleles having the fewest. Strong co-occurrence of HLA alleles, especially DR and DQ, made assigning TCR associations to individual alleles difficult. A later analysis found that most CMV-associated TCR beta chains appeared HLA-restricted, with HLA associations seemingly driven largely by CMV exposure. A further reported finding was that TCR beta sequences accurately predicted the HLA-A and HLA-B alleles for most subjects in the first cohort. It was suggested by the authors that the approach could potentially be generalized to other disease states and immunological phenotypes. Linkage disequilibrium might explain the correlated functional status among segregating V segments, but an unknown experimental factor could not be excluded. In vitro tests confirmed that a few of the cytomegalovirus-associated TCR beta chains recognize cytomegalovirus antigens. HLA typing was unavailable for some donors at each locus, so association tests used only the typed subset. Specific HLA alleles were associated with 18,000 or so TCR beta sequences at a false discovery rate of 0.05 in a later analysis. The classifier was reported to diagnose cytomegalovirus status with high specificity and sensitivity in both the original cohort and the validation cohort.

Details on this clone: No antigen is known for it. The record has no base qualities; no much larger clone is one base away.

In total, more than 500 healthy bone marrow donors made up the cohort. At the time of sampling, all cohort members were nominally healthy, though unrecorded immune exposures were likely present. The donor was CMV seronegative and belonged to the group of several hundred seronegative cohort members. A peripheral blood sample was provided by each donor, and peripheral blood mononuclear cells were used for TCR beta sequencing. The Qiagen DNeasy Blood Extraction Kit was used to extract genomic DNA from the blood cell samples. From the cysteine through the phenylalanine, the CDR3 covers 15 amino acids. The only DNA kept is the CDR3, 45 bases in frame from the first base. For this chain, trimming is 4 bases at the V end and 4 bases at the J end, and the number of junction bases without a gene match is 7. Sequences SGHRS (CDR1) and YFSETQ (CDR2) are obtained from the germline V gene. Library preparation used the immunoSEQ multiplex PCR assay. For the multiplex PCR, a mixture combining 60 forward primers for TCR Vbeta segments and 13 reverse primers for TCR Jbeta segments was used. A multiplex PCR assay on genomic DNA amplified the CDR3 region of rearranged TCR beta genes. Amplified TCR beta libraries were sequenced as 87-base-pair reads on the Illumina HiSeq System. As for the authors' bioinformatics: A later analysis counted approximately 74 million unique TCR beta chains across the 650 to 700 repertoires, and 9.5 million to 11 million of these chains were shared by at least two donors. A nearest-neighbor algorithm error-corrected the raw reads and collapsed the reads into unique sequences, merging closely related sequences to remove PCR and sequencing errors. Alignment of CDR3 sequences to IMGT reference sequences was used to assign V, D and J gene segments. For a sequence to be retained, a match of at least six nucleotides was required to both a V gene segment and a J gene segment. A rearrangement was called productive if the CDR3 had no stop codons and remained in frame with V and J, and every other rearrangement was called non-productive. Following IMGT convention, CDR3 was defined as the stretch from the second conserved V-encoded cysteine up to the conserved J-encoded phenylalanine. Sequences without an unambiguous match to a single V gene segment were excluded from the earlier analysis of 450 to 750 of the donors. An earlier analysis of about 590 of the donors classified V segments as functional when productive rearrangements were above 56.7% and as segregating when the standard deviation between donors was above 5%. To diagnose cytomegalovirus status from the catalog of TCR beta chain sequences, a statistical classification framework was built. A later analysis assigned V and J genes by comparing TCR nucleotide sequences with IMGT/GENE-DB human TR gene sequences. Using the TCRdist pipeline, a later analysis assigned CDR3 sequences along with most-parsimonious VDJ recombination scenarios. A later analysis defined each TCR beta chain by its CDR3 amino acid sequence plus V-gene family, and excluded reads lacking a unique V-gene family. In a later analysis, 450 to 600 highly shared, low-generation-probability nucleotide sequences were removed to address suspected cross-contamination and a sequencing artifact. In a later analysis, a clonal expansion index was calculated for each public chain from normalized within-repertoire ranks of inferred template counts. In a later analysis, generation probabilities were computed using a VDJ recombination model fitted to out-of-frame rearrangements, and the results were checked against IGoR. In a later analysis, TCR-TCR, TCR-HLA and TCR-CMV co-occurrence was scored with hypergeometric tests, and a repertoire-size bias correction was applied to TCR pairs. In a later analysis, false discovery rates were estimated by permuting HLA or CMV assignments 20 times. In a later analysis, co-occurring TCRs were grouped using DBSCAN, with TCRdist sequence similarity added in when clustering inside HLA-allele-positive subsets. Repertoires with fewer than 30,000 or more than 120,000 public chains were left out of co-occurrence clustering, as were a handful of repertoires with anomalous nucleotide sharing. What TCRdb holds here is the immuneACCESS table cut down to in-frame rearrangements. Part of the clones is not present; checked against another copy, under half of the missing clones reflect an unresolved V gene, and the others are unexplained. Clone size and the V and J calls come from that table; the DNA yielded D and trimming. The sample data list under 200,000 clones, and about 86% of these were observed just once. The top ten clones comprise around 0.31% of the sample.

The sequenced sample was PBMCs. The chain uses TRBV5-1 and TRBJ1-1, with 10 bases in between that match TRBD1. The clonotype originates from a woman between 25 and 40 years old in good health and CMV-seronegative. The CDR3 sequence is CASSLYGTGATEAFF. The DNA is TGCGCCAGCAGCCTATACGGGACAGGGGCCACTGAAGCTTTCTTT. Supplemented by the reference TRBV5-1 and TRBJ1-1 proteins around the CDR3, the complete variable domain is KAGVTQTPRYLIKTRGQQVTLSCSPISGHRSVSWYQQTPGQGLQFLFEYFSETQRNKGNFPGRFSGRQFSNSRSEMNVSTLELGDSALYLCASSLYGTGATEAFFGQGTRLTVV.